This T cell receptor beta chain was observed in a study of blood T cell repertoires in COVID-19. With respect to this clone: This CDR3 is also generated by other DNA sequences in the sample.

The trim removed 0 bases at V and 4 bases at J, leaving 2 bases unmatched. This CDR3 has 16 amino acids. Germline V gives CDR1 LGHNA, CDR2 YNFKEQ. Data came from immunoSEQ multiplex PCR; TCRdb stores just in-frame clones and leaves some out. This sample has some 260,000 clones, with about 86% found just once. The rearrangement links TRBV4-2 to TRBJ2-3; 12 nucleotides agree with TRBD2. The clonotype originates from a man aged 25 to 40 with acute COVID-19. Sequenced sample: PBMCs or T cells enriched from blood (not recorded which). CDR3 sequence reads: CASSQESSGGADTQYF. Here the CDR3 DNA reads TGTGCCAGCAGCCAAGAGTCTAGCGGGGGGGCAGATACGCAGTATTTT.